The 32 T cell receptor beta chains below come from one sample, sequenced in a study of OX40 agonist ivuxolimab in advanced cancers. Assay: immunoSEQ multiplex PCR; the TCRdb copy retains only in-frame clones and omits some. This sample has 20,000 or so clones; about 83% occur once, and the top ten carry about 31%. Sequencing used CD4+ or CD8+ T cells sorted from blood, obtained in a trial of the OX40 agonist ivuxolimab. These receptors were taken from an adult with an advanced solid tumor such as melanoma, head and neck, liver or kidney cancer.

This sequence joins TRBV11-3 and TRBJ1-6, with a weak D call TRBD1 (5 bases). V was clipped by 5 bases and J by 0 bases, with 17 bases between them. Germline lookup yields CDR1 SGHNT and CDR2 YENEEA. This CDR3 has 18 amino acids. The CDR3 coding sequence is TGTGCCAGCAGCCTTCCCCCCGACAGCCTCTCCTATAATTCACCCCTCCACTTT. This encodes CASSLPPDSLSYNSPLHF.

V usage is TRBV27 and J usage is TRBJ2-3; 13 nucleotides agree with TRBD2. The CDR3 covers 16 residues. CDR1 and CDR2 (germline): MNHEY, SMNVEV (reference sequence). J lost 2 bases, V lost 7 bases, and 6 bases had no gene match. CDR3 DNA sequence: TGTGCCAGCACCGAACTAGCGGGAGGGACCACAGATACGCAGTATTTT. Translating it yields CASTELAGGTTDTQYF.

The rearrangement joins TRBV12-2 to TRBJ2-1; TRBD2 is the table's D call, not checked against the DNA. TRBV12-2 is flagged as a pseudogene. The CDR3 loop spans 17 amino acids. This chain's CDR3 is CASRLAPGGRLLDEQFF. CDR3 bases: TGTGCAAGTCGCTTAGCTCCAGGCGGGAGACTTTTGGATGAGCAGTTCTTC.

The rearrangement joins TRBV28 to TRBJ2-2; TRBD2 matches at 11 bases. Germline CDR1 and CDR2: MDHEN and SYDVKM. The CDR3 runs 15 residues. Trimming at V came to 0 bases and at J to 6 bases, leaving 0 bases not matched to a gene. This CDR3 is CASSLWTSGAGELFF. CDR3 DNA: TGTGCCAGCAGTTTATGGACTAGCGGGGCCGGGGAGCTGTTTTTT. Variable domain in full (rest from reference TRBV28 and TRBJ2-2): DVKVTQSSRYLVKRTGEKVFLECVQDMDHENMFWYRQDPGLGLRLIYFSYDVKMKEKGDIPEGYSVSREKKERFSLILESASTNQTSMYLCASSLWTSGAGELFFGEGSRLTVL.

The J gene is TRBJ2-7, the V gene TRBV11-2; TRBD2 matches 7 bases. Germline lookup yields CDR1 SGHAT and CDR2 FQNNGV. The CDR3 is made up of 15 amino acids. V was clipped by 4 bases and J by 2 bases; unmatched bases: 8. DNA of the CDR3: TGTGCCAGCAGCTCGTTTCGGGGGGATCCCTACGAGCAGTACTTC. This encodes CASSSFRGDPYEQYF.

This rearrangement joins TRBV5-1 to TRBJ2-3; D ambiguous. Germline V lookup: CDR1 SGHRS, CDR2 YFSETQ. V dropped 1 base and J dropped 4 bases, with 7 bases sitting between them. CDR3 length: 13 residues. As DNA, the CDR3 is TGCGCCAGCAGCTTGCTGGGTCCAGATACGCAGTATTTT. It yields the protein CASSLLGPDTQYF.

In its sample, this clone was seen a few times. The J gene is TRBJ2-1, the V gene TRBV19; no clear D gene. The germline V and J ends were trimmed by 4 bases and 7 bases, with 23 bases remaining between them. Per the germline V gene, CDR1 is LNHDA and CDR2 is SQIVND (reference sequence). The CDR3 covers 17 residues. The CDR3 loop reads CASSRDPPEREGNEQFF. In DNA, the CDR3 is TGTGCCAGTAGTAGGGATCCCCCGGAAAGGGAAGGAAATGAGCAGTTCTTC.

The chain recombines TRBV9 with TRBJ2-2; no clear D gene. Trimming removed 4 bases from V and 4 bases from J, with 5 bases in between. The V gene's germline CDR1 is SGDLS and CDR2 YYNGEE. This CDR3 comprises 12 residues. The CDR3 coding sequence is TGTGCCAGCAGCACCGGCACCGGGGAGCTGTTTTTT. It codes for CASSTGTGELFF.

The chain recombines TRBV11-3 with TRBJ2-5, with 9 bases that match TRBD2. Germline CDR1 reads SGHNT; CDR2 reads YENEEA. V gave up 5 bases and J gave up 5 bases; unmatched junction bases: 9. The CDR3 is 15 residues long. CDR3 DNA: TGTGCCAGCAGCCCCTGGACTAGCGAGGGGGAGACCCAGTACTTC. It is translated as CASSPWTSEGETQYF.

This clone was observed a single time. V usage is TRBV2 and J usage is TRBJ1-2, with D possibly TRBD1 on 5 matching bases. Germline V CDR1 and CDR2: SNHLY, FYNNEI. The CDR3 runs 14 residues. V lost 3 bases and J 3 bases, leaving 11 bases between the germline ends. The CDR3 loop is CASSEGRGDYGYTF. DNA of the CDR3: TGTGCCAGCAGTGAGGGGAGGGGCGACTATGGCTACACCTTC.

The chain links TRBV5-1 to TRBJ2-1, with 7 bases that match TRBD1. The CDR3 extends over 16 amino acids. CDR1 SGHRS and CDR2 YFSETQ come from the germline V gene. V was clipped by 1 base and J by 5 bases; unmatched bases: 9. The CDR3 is CASSLNRQGADNEQFF. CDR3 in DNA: TGCGCCAGCAGCTTGAACCGACAGGGAGCGGACAATGAGCAGTTCTTC.

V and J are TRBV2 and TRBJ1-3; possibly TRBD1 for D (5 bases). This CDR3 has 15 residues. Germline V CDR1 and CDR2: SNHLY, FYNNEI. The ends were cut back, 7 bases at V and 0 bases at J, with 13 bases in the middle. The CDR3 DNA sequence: TGTGCCAGCATGCCAGGGCCGAGCTCTGGAAACACCATATATTTT. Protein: CASMPGPSSGNTIYF. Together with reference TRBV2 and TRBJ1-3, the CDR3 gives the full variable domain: EPEVTQTPSHQVTQMGQEVILRCVPISNHLYFYWYRQILGQKVEFLVSFYNNEISEKSEIFDDQFSVERPDGSNFTLKIRSTKLEDSAMYFCASMPGPSSGNTIYFGEGSWLTVV.

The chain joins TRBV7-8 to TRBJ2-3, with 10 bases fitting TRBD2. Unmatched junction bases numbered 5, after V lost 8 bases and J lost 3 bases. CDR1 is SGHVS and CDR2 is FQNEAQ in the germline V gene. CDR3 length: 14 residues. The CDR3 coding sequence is TGTGCCAGCGATAGCGGGGGGTTAACAGATACGCAGTATTTT. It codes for CASDSGGLTDTQYF. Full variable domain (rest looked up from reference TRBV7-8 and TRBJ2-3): GAGVSQSPRYKVAKRGQDVALRCDPISGHVSLFWYQQALGQGPEFLTYFQNEAQLDKSGLPSDRFFAERPEGSVSTLKIQRTQQEDSAVYLCASDSGGLTDTQYFGPGTRLTVL.

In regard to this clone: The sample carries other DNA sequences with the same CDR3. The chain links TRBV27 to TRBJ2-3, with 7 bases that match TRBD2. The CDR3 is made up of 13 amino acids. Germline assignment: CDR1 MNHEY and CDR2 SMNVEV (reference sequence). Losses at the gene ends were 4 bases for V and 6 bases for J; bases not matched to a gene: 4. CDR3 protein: CASSSTSEDTQYF. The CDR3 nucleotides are TGTGCCAGCAGTTCTACTAGCGAGGATACGCAGTATTTT.

This CDR3 reads CASSPLVGMNTEAFF. The CDR3 DNA reads TGTGCCAGCAGCCCCCTGGTGGGAATGAACACTGAAGCTTTCTTT. This chain links TRBV6-5 with TRBJ1-1; D unclear. The germline V gene encodes CDR1 MNHEY and CDR2 SVGAGI. This CDR3 spans 15 amino acids. Trimming shortened V by 6 bases and J by 0 bases, and 14 bases separated the two germline ends.

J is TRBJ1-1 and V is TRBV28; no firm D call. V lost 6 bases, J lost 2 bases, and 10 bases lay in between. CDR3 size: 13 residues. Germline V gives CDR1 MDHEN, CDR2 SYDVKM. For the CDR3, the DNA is TGTGCCAGCAGATTAACAGTCAACACTGAAGCTTTCTTT. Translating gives CASRLTVNTEAFF.

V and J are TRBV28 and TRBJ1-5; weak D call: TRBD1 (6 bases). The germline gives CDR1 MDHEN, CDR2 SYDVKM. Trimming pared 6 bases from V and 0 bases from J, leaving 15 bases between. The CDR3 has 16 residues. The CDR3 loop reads CASRPWAGVSNQPQHF. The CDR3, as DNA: TGTGCCAGCAGACCCTGGGCAGGGGTTAGCAATCAGCCCCAGCATTTT.

This chain's CDR3 is CASSLLHRGQDNQPQHF. In nucleotides, the CDR3 is TGCGCCAGCAGTCTCCTTCACAGGGGGCAGGACAATCAGCCCCAGCATTTT. The rearrangement joins TRBV23-1 to TRBJ1-5; TRBD1 matches at 9 bases. TRBV23-1 is known as an ORF, though its function is uncertain. CDR3 length: 17 residues. Trimming took 4 bases from V and 3 from J; bases not matched to a gene: 10.

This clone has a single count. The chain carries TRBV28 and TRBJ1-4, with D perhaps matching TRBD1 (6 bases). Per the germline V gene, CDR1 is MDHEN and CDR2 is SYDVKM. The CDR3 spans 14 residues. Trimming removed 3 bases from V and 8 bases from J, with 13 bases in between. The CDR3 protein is CASSLGRGGEKLFF. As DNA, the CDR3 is TGTGCCAGCAGTTTGGGCAGGGGTGGCGAAAAACTGTTTTTT. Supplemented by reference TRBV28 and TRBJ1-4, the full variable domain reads DVKVTQSSRYLVKRTGEKVFLECVQDMDHENMFWYRQDPGLGLRLIYFSYDVKMKEKGDIPEGYSVSREKKERFSLILESASTNQTSMYLCASSLGRGGEKLFFGSGTQLSVL.

The CDR3 region is CASSQANEQFF. The CDR3 DNA is TGTGCCAGCAGCCAAGCGAATGAGCAGTTCTTC. This chain connects TRBV14 to TRBJ2-1, with D unclear. This CDR3 contains 11 residues. Germline V gene sequence: CDR1 SGHDN, CDR2 FVKESK. The germline V and J ends were trimmed by 1 base and 7 bases, with 2 bases remaining between them.

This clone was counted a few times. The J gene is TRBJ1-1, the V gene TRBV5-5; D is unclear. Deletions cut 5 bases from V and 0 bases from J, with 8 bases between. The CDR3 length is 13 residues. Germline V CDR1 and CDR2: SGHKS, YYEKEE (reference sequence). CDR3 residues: CASRHDLNTEAFF. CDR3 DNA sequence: TGTGCCAGCAGACACGACTTGAACACTGAAGCTTTCTTT. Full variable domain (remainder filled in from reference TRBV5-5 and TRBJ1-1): DAGVTQSPTHLIKTRGQQVTLRCSPISGHKSVSWYQQVLGQGPQFIFQYYEKEERGRGNFPDRFSARQFPNYSSELNVNALLLGDSALYLCASRHDLNTEAFFGQGTRLTVV.

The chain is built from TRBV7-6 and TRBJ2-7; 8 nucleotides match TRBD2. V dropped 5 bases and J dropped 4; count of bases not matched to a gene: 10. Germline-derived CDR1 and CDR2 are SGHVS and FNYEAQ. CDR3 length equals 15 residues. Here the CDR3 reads CASSPEVGLVYEQYF. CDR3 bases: TGTGCCAGCAGCCCCGAGGTGGGACTAGTATACGAGCAGTACTTC.

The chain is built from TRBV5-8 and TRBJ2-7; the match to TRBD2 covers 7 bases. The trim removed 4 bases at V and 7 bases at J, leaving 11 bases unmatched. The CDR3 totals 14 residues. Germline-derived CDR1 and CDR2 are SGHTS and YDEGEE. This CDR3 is CASSHGGGPVEQYF. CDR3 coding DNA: TGTGCCAGCAGCCACGGGGGAGGGCCAGTGGAGCAGTACTTC.

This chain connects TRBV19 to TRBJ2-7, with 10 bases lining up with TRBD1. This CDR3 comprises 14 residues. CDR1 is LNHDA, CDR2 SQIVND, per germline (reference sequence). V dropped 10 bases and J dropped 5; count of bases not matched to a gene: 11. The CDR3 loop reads CATRVGTGVHEQYF. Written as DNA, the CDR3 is TGTGCCACCAGGGTCGGGACAGGGGTCCACGAGCAGTACTTC.

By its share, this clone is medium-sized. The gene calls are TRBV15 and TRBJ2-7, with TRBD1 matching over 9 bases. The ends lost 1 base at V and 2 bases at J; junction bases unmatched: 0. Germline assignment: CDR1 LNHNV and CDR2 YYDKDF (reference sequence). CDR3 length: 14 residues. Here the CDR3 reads CATSRGTGAYEQYF. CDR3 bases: TGTGCCACCAGCAGAGGGACAGGGGCCTACGAGCAGTACTTC.

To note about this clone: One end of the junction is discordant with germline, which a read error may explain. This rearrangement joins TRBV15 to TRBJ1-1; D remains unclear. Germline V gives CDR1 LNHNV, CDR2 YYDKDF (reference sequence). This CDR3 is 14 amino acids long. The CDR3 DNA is TGTGCCACCAGAACCTGGGAGAGGAACTCTGAAGCTTTCTTT. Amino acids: CATRTWERNSEAFF.

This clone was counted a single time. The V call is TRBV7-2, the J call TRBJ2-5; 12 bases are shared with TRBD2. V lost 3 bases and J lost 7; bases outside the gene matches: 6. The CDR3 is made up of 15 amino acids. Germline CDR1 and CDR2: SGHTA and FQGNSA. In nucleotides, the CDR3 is TGTGCCAGCAGCTTCCTAGCGGGAGGGCCTGGGACCCAGTACTTC. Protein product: CASSFLAGGPGTQYF.

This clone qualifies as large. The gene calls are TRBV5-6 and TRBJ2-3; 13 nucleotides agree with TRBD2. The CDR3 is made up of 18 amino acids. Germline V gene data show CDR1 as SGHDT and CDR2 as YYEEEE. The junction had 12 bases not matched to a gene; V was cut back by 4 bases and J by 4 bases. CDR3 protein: CASSPDTSGRAPPDTQYF. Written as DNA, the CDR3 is TGTGCCAGCAGCCCTGATACTAGCGGGAGGGCCCCGCCAGATACGCAGTATTTT.

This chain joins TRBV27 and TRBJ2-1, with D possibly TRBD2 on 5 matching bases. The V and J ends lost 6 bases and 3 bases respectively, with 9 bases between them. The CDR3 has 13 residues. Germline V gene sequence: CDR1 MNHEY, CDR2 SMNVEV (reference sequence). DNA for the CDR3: TGTGCCAGCAGCGTTACTAGCTACAATGAGCAGTTCTTC. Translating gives CASSVTSYNEQFF.

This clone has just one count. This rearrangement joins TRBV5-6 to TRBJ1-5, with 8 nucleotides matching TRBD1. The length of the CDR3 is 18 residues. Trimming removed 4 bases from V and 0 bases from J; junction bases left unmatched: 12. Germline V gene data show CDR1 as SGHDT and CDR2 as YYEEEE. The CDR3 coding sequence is TGTGCCAGCAGCCCAACAGGGGGTGCCCTAAATAGCAATCAGCCCCAGCATTTT. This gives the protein CASSPTGGALNSNQPQHF.

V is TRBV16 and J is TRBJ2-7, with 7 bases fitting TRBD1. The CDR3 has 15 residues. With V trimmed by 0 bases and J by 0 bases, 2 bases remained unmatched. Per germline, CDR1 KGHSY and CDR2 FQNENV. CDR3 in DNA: TGTGCCAGCAGCCAATCGCGACAGGGCTCCTACGAGCAGTACTTC. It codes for CASSQSRQGSYEQYF.

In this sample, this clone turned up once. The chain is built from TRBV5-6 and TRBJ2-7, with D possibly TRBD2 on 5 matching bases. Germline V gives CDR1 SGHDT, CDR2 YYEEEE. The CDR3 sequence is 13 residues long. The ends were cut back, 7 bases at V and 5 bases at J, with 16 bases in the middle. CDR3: CASGETPSHEQYF. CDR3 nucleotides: TGTGCCAGCGGGGAGACACCGTCTCACGAGCAGTACTTC.